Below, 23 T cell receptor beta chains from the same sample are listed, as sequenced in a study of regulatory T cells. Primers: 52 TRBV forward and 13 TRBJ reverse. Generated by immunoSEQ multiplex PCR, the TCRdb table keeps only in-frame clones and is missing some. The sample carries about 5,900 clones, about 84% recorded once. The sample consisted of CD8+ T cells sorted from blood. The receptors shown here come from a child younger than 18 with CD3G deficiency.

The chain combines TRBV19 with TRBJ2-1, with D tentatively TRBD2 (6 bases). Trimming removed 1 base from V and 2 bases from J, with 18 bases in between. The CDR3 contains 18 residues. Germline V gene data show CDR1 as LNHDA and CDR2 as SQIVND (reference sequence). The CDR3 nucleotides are TGTGCCAGTAGTATAGGACTACCTGGGACTCACACCTACAATGAGCAGTTCTTC. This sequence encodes CASSIGLPGTHTYNEQFF. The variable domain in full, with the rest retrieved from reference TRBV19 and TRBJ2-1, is DGGITQSPKYLFRKEGQNVTLSCEQNLNHDAMYWYRQDPGQGLRLIYYSQIVNDFQKGDIAEGYSVSREKKESFPLTVTSAQKNPTAFYLCASSIGLPGTHTYNEQFFGPGTRLTVL.

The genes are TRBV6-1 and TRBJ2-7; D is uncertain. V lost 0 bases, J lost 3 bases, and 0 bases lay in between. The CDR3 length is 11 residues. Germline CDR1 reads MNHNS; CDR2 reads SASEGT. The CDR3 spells CASSEAYEQYF. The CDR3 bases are TGTGCCAGCAGTGAAGCCTACGAGCAGTACTTC.

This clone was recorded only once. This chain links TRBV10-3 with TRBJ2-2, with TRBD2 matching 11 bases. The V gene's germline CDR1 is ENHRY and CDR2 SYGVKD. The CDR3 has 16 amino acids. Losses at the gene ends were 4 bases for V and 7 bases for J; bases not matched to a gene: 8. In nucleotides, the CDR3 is TGTGCCATCAGTGCCACTAGCGGGAGTTCGATCGGGGAGCTGTTTTTT. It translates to CAISATSGSSIGELFF.

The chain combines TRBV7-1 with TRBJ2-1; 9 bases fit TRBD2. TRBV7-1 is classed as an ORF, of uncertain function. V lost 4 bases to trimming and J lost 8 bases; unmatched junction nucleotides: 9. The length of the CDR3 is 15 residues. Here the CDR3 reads CASSLANSGSDEQFF. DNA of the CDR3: TGTGCCAGCAGCTTAGCGAATAGCGGGAGCGATGAGCAGTTCTTC.

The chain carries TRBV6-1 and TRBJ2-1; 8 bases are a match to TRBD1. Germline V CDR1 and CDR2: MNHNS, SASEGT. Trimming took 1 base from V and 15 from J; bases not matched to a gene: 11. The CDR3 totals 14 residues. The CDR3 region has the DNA TGTGCCAGCAGTGAAGGGAGCGGCAGGGGGCGTCTGTTCTTC. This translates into CASSEGSGRGRLFF.

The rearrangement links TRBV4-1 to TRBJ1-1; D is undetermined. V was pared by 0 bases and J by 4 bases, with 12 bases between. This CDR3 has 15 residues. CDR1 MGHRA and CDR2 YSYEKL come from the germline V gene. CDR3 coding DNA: TGCGCCAGCAGCCAAGATTACGGCAGGTCCACTGAAGCTTTCTTT. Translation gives CASSQDYGRSTEAFF.

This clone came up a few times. The CDR3 nucleotides are TGTGCCAGCAGTGGACGAATAGCGGGAGGGCCCAAAGAGACCCAGTACTTC. Translated, it gives CASSGRIAGGPKETQYF. The genes are TRBV6-1 and TRBJ2-5, with 11 nucleotides matching TRBD2. The CDR3 is 17 residues long. The V gene end was trimmed by 4 bases and the J gene end by 3 bases; junction bases not matched to a gene: 10. The germline V gene has CDR1 MNHNS and CDR2 SASEGT.

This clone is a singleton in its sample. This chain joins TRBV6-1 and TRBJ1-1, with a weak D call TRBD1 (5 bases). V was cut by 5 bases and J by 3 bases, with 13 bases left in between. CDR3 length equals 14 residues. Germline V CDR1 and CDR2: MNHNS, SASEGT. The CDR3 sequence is CASSPDGGDTEAFF. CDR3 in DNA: TGTGCCAGCAGTCCGGATGGGGGGGACACTGAAGCTTTCTTT.

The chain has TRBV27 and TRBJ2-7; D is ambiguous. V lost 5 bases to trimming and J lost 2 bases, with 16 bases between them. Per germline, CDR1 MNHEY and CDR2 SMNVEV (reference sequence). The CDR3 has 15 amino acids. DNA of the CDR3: TGTGCCAGCAGTCACCCTAGGCCCCGGGCCTACGAGCAGTACTTC. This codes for CASSHPRPRAYEQYF.

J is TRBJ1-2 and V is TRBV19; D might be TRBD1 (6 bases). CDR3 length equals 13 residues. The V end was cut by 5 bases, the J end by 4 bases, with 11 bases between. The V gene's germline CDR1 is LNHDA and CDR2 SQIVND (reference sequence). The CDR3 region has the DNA TGTGCCAGTAGTTCCGGGACACTCTATGGCTACACCTTC. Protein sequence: CASSSGTLYGYTF.

In DNA, the CDR3 is TGTGCCAGCAGAGGGGCAGGGGGCTTTGGCTACACCTTC. Protein sequence: CASRGAGGFGYTF. The chain is built from TRBV6-6 and TRBJ1-2; 8 bases fit TRBD1. From germline, CDR1 is MNHNY and CDR2 SVGAGI (reference sequence). The junction had 7 bases not matched to a gene; V was cut back by 6 bases and J by 7 bases. CDR3 length equals 13 residues.

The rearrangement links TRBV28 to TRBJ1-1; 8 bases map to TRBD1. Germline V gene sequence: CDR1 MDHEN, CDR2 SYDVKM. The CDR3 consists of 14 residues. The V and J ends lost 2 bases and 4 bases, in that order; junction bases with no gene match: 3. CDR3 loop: CASSLTGGTTEAFF. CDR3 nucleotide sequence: TGTGCCAGCAGTTTAACAGGGGGGACCACTGAAGCTTTCTTT.

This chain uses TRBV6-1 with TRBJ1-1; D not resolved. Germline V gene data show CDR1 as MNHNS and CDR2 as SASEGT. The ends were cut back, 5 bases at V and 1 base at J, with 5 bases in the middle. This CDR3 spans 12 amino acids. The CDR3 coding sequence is TGTGCCAGCAGTCGACAGAACACTGAAGCTTTCTTT. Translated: CASSRQNTEAFF.

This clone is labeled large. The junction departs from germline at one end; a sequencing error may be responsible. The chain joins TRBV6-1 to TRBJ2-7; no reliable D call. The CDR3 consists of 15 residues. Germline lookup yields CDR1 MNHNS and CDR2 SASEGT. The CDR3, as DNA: TGTGCCAGCAGCGAAGGACGGTACAACTCCTACGAGCAGTACTTC. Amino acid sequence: CASSEGRYNSYEQYF.

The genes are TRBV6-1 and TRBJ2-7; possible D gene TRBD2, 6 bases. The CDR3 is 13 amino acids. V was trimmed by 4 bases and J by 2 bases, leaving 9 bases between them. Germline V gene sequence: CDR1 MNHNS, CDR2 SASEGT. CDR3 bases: TGTGCCAGCAGTGCGACTAGTACCTACGAGCAGTACTTC. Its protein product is CASSATSTYEQYF.

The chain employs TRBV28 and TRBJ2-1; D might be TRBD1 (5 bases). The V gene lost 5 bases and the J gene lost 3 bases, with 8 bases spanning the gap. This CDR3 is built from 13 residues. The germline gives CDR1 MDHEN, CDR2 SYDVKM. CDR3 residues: CASSIDSYNEQFF. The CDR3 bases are TGTGCCAGCAGTATAGACAGCTACAATGAGCAGTTCTTC.

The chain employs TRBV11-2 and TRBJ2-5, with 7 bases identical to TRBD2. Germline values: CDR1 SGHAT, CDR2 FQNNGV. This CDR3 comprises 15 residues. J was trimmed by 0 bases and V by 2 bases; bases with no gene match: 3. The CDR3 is CASSLTGGYQETQYF. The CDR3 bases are TGTGCCAGCAGCTTAACCGGGGGGTACCAAGAGACCCAGTACTTC.

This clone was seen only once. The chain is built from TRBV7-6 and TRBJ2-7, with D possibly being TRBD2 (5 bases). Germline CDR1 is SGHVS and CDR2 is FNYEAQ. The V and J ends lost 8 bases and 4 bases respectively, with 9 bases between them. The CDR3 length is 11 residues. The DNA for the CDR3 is TGTGCCAGCGGAACGGGATACGAGCAGTACTTC. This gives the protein CASGTGYEQYF.

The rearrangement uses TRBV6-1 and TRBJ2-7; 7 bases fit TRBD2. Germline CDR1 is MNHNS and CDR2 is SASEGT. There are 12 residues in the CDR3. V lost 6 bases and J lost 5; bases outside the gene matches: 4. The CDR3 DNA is TGTGCCAGCAGGGGGGGGAGGAACGAGCAGTACTTC. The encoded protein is CASRGGRNEQYF.

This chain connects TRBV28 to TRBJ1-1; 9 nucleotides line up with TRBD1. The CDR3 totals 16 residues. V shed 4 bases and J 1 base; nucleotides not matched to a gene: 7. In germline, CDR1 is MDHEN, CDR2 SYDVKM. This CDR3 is CASSYQLDRGNTEAFF. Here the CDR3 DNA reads TGTGCCAGCAGTTACCAATTGGACAGGGGGAACACTGAAGCTTTCTTT.

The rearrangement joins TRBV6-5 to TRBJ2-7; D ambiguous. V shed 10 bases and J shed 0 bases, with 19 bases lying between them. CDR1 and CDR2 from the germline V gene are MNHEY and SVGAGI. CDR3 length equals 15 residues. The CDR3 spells CATAAGPSRSYEQYF. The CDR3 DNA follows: TGTGCCACCGCGGCTGGGCCTTCCCGCTCCTACGAGCAGTACTTC.

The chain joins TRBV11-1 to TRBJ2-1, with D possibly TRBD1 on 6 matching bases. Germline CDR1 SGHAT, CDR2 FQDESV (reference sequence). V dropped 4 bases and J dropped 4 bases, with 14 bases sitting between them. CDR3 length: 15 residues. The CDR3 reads CASSSGRGHYNEQFF. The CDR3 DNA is TGTGCCAGCAGCTCGGGCAGGGGACATTACAATGAGCAGTTCTTC. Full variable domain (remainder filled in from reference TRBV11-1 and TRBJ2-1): EAEVAQSPRYKITEKSQAVAFWCDPISGHATLYWYRQILGQGPELLVQFQDESVVDDSQLPKDRFSAERLKGVDSTLKIQPAELGDSAMYLCASSSGRGHYNEQFFGPGTRLTVL.

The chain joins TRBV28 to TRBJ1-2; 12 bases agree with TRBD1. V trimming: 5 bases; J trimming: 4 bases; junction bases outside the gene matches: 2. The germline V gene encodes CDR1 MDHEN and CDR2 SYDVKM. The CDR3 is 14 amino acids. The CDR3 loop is CASSGTGGTYGYTF. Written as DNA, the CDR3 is TGTGCCAGCAGTGGGACAGGGGGCACCTATGGCTACACCTTC.